This T cell receptor (beta chain) derives from a study of OX40 agonist ivuxolimab in advanced cancers. Overall study results and limits: Not determined was the antigen specificity of the expanded peripheral T cells.

Regarding this clone: As yet, its antigen is unknown.

The CDR3 spans 15 residues. After removal of 2 bases from V and 5 bases from J, the junction contained 8 bases not matched to a gene. The germline V gene encodes CDR1 MRHNA and CDR2 SNTAGT. TCRdb's copy holds only in-frame clones and misses some; the assay was immunoSEQ multiplex PCR. The table includes about 130,000 clones, approximately 94% detected once. The rearrangement links TRBV6-4 to TRBJ2-5; 7 bases match TRBD2. The input for sequencing was CD4+ or CD8+ T cells sorted from blood, taken in a trial of the OX40 agonist ivuxolimab. The sequence came from an adult with an advanced solid tumor such as melanoma, head and neck, liver or kidney cancer. DNA of the CDR3: TGTGCCAGCAGTGACCCCCCTAGCGGCCGGGAGACCCAGTACTTC. Translating it yields CASSDPPSGRETQYF.